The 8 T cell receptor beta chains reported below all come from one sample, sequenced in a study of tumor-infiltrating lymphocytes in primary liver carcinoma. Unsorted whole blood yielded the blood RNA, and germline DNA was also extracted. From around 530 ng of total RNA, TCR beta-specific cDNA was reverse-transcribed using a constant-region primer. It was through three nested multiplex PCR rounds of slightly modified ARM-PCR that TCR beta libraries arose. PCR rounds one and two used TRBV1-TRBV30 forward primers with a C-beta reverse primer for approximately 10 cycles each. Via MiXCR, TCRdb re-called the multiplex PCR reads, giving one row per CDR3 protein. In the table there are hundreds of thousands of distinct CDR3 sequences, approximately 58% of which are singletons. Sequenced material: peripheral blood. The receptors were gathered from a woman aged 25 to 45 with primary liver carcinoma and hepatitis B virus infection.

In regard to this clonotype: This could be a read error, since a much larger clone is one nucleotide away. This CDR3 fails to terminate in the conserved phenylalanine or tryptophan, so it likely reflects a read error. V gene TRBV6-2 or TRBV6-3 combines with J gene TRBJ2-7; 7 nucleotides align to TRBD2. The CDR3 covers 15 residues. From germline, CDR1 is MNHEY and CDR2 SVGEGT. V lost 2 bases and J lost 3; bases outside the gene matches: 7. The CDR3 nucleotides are TGTGCCAGCAGTTACGGGGCTAGCGGTTACTACGAGCAGTACTTA. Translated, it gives CASSYGASGYYEQYL.

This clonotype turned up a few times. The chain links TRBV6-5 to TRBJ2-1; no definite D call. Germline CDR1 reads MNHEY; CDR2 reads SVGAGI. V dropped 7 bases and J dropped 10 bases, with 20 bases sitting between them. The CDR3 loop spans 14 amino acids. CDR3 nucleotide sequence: TGTGCCAGCAATGACCCGGGCCCTCGTTTCGAGCAGTTCTTC. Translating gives CASNDPGPRFEQFF.

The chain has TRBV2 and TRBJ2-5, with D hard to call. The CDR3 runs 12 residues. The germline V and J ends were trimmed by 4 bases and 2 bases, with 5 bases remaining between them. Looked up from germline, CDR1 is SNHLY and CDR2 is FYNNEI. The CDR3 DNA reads TGTGCCAGCAGTGGGGATCAAGAGACCCAGTACTTC. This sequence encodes CASSGDQETQYF.

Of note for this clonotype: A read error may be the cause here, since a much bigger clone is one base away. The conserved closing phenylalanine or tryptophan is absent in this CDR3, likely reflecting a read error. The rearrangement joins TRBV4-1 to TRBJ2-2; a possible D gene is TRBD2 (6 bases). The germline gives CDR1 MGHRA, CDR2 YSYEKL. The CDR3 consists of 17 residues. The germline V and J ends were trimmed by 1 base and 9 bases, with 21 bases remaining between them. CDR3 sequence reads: CASSQGLARVPVRELFL. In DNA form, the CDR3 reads TGCGCCAGCAGCCAAGGCCTAGCGAGGGTTCCTGTCCGGGAGCTGTTTCTT.

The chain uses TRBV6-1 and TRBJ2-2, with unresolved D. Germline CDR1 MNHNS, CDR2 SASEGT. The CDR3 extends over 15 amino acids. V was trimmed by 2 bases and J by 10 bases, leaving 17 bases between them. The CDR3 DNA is TGTGCCAGCAGTGAAACTCCTGGGTCTGGAGAGGAGCTGTTTTTT. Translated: CASSETPGSGEELFF.

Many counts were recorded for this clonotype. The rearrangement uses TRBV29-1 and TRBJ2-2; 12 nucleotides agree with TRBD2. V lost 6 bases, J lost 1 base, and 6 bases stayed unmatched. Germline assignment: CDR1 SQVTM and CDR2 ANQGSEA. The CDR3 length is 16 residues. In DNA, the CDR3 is TGCAGCGTACTCTCGACTAGCGGGAGGAACACCGGGGAGCTGTTTTTT. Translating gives CSVLSTSGRNTGELFF.

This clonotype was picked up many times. The CDR3 here is CASSSTSGRGETQYF. The CDR3 DNA sequence: TGTGCCAGCAGTTCGACTAGCGGGAGGGGGGAGACCCAGTACTTC. The chain carries TRBV12-3 or TRBV12-4 and TRBJ2-5; 14 bases line up with TRBD2. Losses at the gene ends were 4 bases for V and 5 bases for J; bases not matched to a gene: 3. The CDR3 length is 15 residues.

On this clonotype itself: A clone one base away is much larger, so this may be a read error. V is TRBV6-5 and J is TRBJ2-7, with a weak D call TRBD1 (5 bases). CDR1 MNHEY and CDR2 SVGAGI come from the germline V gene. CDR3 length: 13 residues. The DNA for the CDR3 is TGTGCCAGCAGCTCCCAGGGTTTCTACAAGCAGTACTTC. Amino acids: CASSSQGFYKQYF.